This entry lists 14 T cell receptor delta chains sequenced from one sample in a study of gamma-delta T cells after stem cell transplantation. TCRdb reanalyzed the RT-PCR reads using CATT. Found here are about 3,200 delta-chain clones, approximately 16% of them singletons; the top ten hold approximately 14%. Material: gamma-delta T cells. All receptors derive from a human donor. It is not recorded whose cells these are; they may come from a transplant donor.

This clone was observed a handful of times. The chain couples TRDV2 to TRDJ1; the match to TRDD3 covers 13 bases. Germline CDR1 is GEAIGNYY and CDR2 is EKD. V gave up 0 bases and J gave up 0 bases; unmatched junction bases: 18. This CDR3 is 22 amino acids long. This CDR3 reads CACDTVPHPVLGDTTYTDKLIF. The CDR3 bases are TGTGCCTGTGACACCGTCCCCCATCCCGTACTGGGGGATACGACGTACACCGATAAACTCATCTTT.

This clone was counted between two and nine times. With a far larger clone one base away, a read error is the likely cause. Other DNA sequences in this sample translate to the same CDR3. The V call is TRDV2, the J call TRDJ1; TRDD3 matches at 9 bases. V shed 7 bases and J 0 bases; nucleotides not matched to a gene: 11. This CDR3 spans 16 amino acids. Germline assignment: CDR1 GEAIGNYY and CDR2 EKD. This CDR3 is CACDVLGDPYTDKLIF. CDR3 nucleotide sequence: TGTGCCTGCGACGTACTGGGGGACCCTTACACCGATAAACTCATCTTT.

The rearrangement joins TRDV2 to TRDJ1; 12 bases match TRDD3. CDR3 length equals 17 residues. Losses at the gene ends were 1 base for V and 3 bases for J; bases not matched to a gene: 8. From germline, CDR1 is GEAIGNYY and CDR2 EKD. The CDR3 DNA follows: TGTGCCTGTGACACTCTTAAACTGGGGGATACTTCCGATAAACTCATCTTT. The encoded protein is CACDTLKLGDTSDKLIF.

The chain uses TRDV2 and TRDJ1, with 10 bases lining up with TRDD3. Germline CDR1 reads GEAIGNYY; CDR2 reads EKD. This CDR3 comprises 19 residues. V shed 1 base and J 0 bases; nucleotides not matched to a gene: 13. The CDR3 bases are TGTGCCTGTGACACTCTCTACCCTCGGACTGGGGGATACACCGATAAACTCATCTTT. Amino acids: CACDTLYPRTGGYTDKLIF.

Turning to this clone: It is likely a read error: a sequence one base away is far more abundant. The same CDR3 also results from other DNA sequences found in this sample. J is TRDJ1 and V is TRDV2, with 12 bases aligning to TRDD3. Unmatched junction bases numbered 21, after V lost 3 bases and J lost 2 bases. The CDR3 totals 21 residues. The V gene's germline CDR1 is GEAIGNYY and CDR2 EKD. CDR3 sequence reads: CACDRLRSTGGYNEGTDKLIF. In nucleotides, the CDR3 is TGTGCCTGTGACCGACTCAGAAGTACTGGGGGATACAATGAGGGTACCGATAAACTCATCTTT.

This clone occurred a few times. With a far larger clone one base away, a read error is the likely cause. The sample contains more than one DNA sequence encoding this CDR3. The chain carries TRDV2 and TRDJ1; TRDD3 agrees at 13 bases. Germline loops: CDR1 GEAIGNYY, CDR2 EKD. The CDR3 covers 20 residues. This CDR3 reads CACDTVQLGDTSLYTDKLIF. The CDR3 nucleotides are TGTGCCTGCGACACAGTCCAACTGGGGGATACGTCTCTTTACACCGATAAACTCATCTTT.

This clone was seen a few times. Other nucleotide sequences from this sample produce the same CDR3. The rearrangement uses TRDV2 and TRDJ1; 9 nucleotides align to TRDD3. Germline CDR1 and CDR2: GEAIGNYY and EKD. V gave up 4 bases and J gave up 0 bases; unmatched junction bases: 8. CDR3 size: 16 residues. The CDR3 bases are TGTGCCTGTGATCAAGTGGGGATACGGGACACCGATAAACTCATCTTT. It codes for CACDQVGIRDTDKLIF.

In this sample, this clone turned up a few times. This clone may be a read error of a much larger clone one base away. The genes are TRDV2 and TRDJ1, with D possibly matching TRDD3 (6 bases). The CDR3 has 16 residues. Germline assignment: CDR1 GEAIGNYY and CDR2 EKD. CDR3 residues: CACDPVTGLMPGKPIF. The CDR3 nucleotides read TGTGCCTGTGACCCAGTGACTGGGCTAATGCCGGGGAAACCCATCTTT.

This clone was recorded a few times. The V gene is TRDV2, the J gene TRDJ1; the match to TRDD3 covers 8 bases. This CDR3 is 17 amino acids long. With V trimmed by 3 bases and J by 3 bases, 14 bases remained unmatched. The germline CDR1 and CDR2 sequences are GEAIGNYY and EKD. As DNA, the CDR3 is TGTGCCTGTGACCCTCTGGGGGAAAGATACGAACCCGATAAACTCATCTTT. It encodes CACDPLGERYEPDKLIF.

A few counts support this clone. V gene TRDV2 combines with J gene TRDJ3; tentatively, D is TRDD3 (6 bases). The ends were cut back, 1 base at V and 2 bases at J, with 14 bases in the middle. This CDR3 has 18 amino acids. Germline V lookup: CDR1 GEAIGNYY, CDR2 EKD. In DNA, the CDR3 is TGTGCCTGTGACACTGGGGGGCCTAACGCCTGGGACACCCGACAGATGTTTTTC. This codes for CACDTGGPNAWDTRQMFF.

The sample holds a few counts of this clone. This chain connects TRDV2 to TRDJ3; 11 bases fit TRDD3. V dropped 1 base and J dropped 8; count of bases not matched to a gene: 18. The CDR3 spans 21 residues. Germline V CDR1 and CDR2: GEAIGNYY, EKD. DNA for the CDR3: TGTGCCTGTGACACAGGAGAGCTGGGGGATACCCTTCCTGGGCACACCCGACAGATGTTTTTC. Translation gives CACDTGELGDTLPGHTRQMFF.

The V and J genes are TRDV2 and TRDJ1; 9 nucleotides align to TRDD3. From germline, CDR1 is GEAIGNYY and CDR2 EKD. The CDR3 spans 17 residues. J lost 0 bases, V lost 3 bases, and 10 bases had no gene match. CDR3: CACDAVLGEVHTDKLIF. For the CDR3, the DNA is TGTGCCTGTGACGCGGTACTGGGGGAAGTTCACACCGATAAACTCATCTTT.

This clone was recorded a few times. TCRdb attributes to this sequence the protein of a much larger clone, which differs from the DNA translation at residue 18; a read error is likely, and the protein displayed is translated from the DNA. As DNA, the CDR3 is TGTGCCTGTGACACCGTTGGGGGCCGTCCCTCCCTATACACCGATAAACTCACCTTT. It specifies CACDTVGGRPSLYTDKLTF. This chain links TRDV2 with TRDJ1; possibly TRDD3 for D (6 bases). Per germline, CDR1 GEAIGNYY and CDR2 EKD. This CDR3 region has 19 residues.

This clone ranks as medium-sized. The chain employs TRDV2 and TRDJ3; 11 bases map to TRDD3. V lost 3 bases, J lost 2 bases, and 14 bases stayed unmatched. Germline-derived CDR1 and CDR2 are GEAIGNYY and EKD. The CDR3 covers 21 residues. CDR3 nucleotide sequence: TGTGCCTGTGACTCTATACTGTTGGGGGATACGCGTACCTGGGACACCCGACAGATGTTTTTC. Protein sequence: CACDSILLGDTRTWDTRQMFF.